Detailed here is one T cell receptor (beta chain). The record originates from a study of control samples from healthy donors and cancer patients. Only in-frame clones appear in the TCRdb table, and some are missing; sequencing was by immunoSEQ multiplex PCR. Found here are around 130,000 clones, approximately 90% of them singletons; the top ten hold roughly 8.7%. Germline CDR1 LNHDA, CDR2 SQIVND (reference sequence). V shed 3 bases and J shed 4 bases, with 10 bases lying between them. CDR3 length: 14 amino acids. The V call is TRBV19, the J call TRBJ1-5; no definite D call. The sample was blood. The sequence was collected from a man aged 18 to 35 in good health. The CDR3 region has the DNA TGTGCCAGTAGTATCCCTGGGAGGAATCAGCCCCAGCATTTT. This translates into CASSIPGRNQPQHF.